This T cell receptor (beta chain) was captured by sequencing in a study of T cells in Graves' hyperthyroidism and ophthalmopathy. This clonotype has at least ten counts. What it recognizes is unknown. There were TCR beta CDR3 regions amplified from RNA transcripts. RT-PCR in the first round (using the HTBI primer set) targeted the TCR CDR3. TCRdb re-derived calls from the multiplex PCR reads in MiXCR, one entry per CDR3 protein. The repertoire holds hundreds of thousands of distinct CDR3 sequences, with approximately 14% as singletons. Findings and caveats of the study: Appearing also in blood were most of the thyroid clonotypes expanded above 0.001.

Absence of ophthalmopathy progression within 18 months defined stable Graves' hyperthyroidism. Recently diagnosed hyperthyroidism of less than 2 months' duration affected patients aged 18 to 65. Uncontrolled infection, other autoimmune disease, pregnancy or lactation disqualified patients from enrolment. Germline CDR1 SGHDT, CDR2 YYEEEE. The CDR3 contains 13 residues. Unmatched junction bases numbered 2, after V lost 3 bases and J lost 3 bases. This receptor was identified in a woman younger than 45 with Graves' hyperthyroidism. V and J are TRBV5-6 and TRBJ2-5, with TRBD1 matching 7 bases. The material sequenced was blood. Written as DNA, the CDR3 is TGTGCCAGCAGCTCAGGACAGGAAGAGACCCAGTACTTC. Amino acid sequence: CASSSGQEETQYF. Supplemented by reference TRBV5-6 and TRBJ2-5, the full variable domain reads DAGVTQSPTHLIKTRGQQVTLRCSPKSGHDTVSWYQQALGQGPQFIFQYYEEEERQRGNFPDRFSGHQFPNYSSELNVNALLLGDSALYLCASSSGQEETQYFGPGTRLLVL.